A selection of T cell receptor beta chains follows, all from one sample in a study of T cells in narcolepsy. Generated by immunoSEQ multiplex PCR, the TCRdb table keeps only in-frame clones and is missing some. The sample has 21,000 or so clones; just over 90% are singletons. The sequenced material came from CD45RA- memory CD4+ T cells from PBMCs. Every receptor here comes from a human donor with narcolepsy. Each CDR3 is given with its conserved first and last residue. D genes are given only for firm matches. Clone size is shown for a subset of rows, as once, few, many or a class of expanded clone.

j_call	v_call	clone_size	d_call	cdr3_nt	cdr3_aa
TRBJ1-4	TRBV11-2	NA	NA	TGTGCCAGCAGGGGCAGGGGTTCCCAACTGTTTTTT	CASRGRGSQLFF
TRBJ1-2	TRBV28	NA	TRBD1	TGTGCCAGCAGTAACGGACAGGGGGACTATGGCTACACCTTC	CASSNGQGDYGYTF
TRBJ2-1	TRBV7-9	NA	NA	TGTGCCAGCAGCTTAGTTGGGACCAATGAGCAGTTCTTC	CASSLVGTNEQFF
TRBJ2-7	TRBV7-6	NA	NA	TGTGCCAGCAGCTTAGACAGATATGCCTACGAGCAGTACTTC	CASSLDRYAYEQYF
TRBJ2-7	TRBV6-5	NA	NA	TGTGCCAGCAGTTACTTACAGGGGGAGGGCCGCTACGAGCAGTACTTC	CASSYLQGEGRYEQYF
TRBJ1-1	TRBV9	NA	TRBD1	TGTGCCAGCAGCGCGAACAGGGGCCCCGCTACTGAAGCTTTCTTT	CASSANRGPATEAFF
TRBJ2-7	TRBV7-9	NA	TRBD2	TGTGCCAGCAGCTTAGTGCGGGAGTCTTCCTACGAGCAGTACTTC	CASSLVRESSYEQYF
TRBJ2-7	TRBV7-9	NA	NA	TGTGCCAGCAGCCCTCGCCTGTACGAGCAGTACTTC	CASSPRLYEQYF
TRBJ2-5	TRBV5-1	NA	NA	TGCGCCAGCAGCTTGGCCCATTGGGGCCAAGAGACCCAGTACTTC	CASSLAHWGQETQYF
TRBJ2-4	TRBV18	once	TRBD1	TGTGCCAGCTCACCTGCGGCAGGGGGCAGGTTGGCCAAAAACATTCAGTACTTC	CASSPAAGGRLAKNIQYF
TRBJ2-3	TRBV5-6	NA	NA	TGTGCCAGCCGGCGGGACGGTAAAGATACGCAGTATTTT	CASRRDGKDTQYF
TRBJ2-5	TRBV7-7	NA	NA	TGTGCTAGCAGCTTAGGAATTCGGCTCCGCGGGGAGACCCAGTACTTC	CASSLGIRLRGETQYF
TRBJ1-2	TRBV7-6	NA	TRBD1	TGTGCCAGCAGCTTCAGTGACAGGGGGCTCCCGCTGGGCTACACCTTC	CASSFSDRGLPLGYTF
TRBJ1-1	TRBV5-4	NA	TRBD1	TGTGCCAGCAACACTGGACAGGGGATGAACACTGAAGCTTTCTTT	CASNTGQGMNTEAFF
TRBJ2-7	TRBV19	NA	NA	TGTGCCAGTAGTATGGGGGCCTACGAGCAGTACTTC	CASSMGAYEQYF
TRBJ2-2	TRBV4-2	NA	NA	TGTGCCAGCAGCCAAGATTCACTCTCTCGGGGGAAGGCCGGGGAGCTGTTTTTT	CASSQDSLSRGKAGELFF
TRBJ2-5	TRBV7-6	NA	NA	TGTGCCAGCAGCTTAGCCGGTCATAAAACGGAGACCCAGTACTTC	CASSLAGHKTETQYF
TRBJ2-7	TRBV5-4	NA	TRBD2	TGTGCCAGCAGCTCACTACTAGCGGAGTCCCCCTACGAGCAGTACTTC	CASSSLLAESPYEQYF
TRBJ2-2	TRBV29-1	NA	NA	TGCAGCGTTGAAGAGGGGAGGCGATGGGGGGAGCTGTTTTTT	CSVEEGRRWGELFF
TRBJ2-2	TRBV27	NA	TRBD1	TGTGCCAGCAGTTTTCGAATCCCGGGACAGGGGGCAACCGGGGAGCTGTTTTTT	CASSFRIPGQGATGELFF
TRBJ1-1	TRBV18	NA	TRBD1	TGTGCCAGCTCACCGGGACAGACGAACACTGAAGCTTTCTTT	CASSPGQTNTEAFF
TRBJ2-6	TRBV10-3	NA	NA	TGTGCCACCAGCAGGGAGGCGGCCGGCTCTGGGGCCAACGTCCTGACTTTC	CATSREAAGSGANVLTF
TRBJ2-1	TRBV4-1	NA	NA	TGCGCCAGCAGCCAAAGTCAGGGACACCAAAGGAGGGCCTTCTACAATGAGCAGTTCTTC	CASSQSQGHQRRAFYNEQFF
TRBJ2-7	TRBV6-6	once	NA	TGTGCCAGCAGTTACTCCCAGGGGTTTCGGTACGAGCAGTACTTC	CASSYSQGFRYEQYF
TRBJ1-4	TRBV19	NA	NA	TGTGCCAGTAGTATTGGACGGGCGGCAGGTGAAAAACTGTTTTTT	CASSIGRAAGEKLFF
TRBJ2-1	TRBV14	NA	NA	TGTGCCAGCAGCCAAGTTGCAGGGTCGATCAATGAGCAGTTCTTC	CASSQVAGSINEQFF
TRBJ2-1	TRBV9	NA	TRBD2	TGTGCCAGCAGCCATAGCGGGAGGGCAAGGGACAATGAGCAGTTCTTC	CASSHSGRARDNEQFF
TRBJ2-7	TRBV4-3	NA	NA	TGCGCCAGCAGCCAGCACGTGTCCTACGAGCAGTACTTC	CASSQHVSYEQYF
TRBJ1-2	TRBV5-4	NA	TRBD1	TGTGCCAGCAGCCCGGGACAGTCCTATGGCTACACCTTC	CASSPGQSYGYTF
TRBJ2-1	TRBV7-2	NA	TRBD2	TGTGCCAGCAGCTCAGGACTAGCGGGGGGTTTCTTC	CASSSGLAGGFF
TRBJ2-5	TRBV7-9	NA	TRBD1	TGTGCCAGCAGCCGGGGGGACAGGGGAGGCCAAGAGACCCAGTACTTC	CASSRGDRGGQETQYF
TRBJ2-6	TRBV6-1	NA	NA	TGTGCCAGCAGTGGGGCCCACTCTGGGGCCAACGTCCTGACTTTC	CASSGAHSGANVLTF
TRBJ2-5	TRBV15	NA	TRBD1	TGTGCCACCAGCAGTATACAGGGGGCGAAGAAGACCCAGTACTTC	CATSSIQGAKKTQYF
TRBJ2-7	TRBV7-2	once	NA	TGTGCCAGCAGCCGTAATAGCGGTCCCTACGAGCAGTACTTC	CASSRNSGPYEQYF
TRBJ2-2	TRBV19	few	NA	TGTGCCAGTAGTTTTTACTCCTCAGGGAGGAGTGGCACCGGGGAGCTGTTTTTT	CASSFYSSGRSGTGELFF
TRBJ1-2	TRBV6-6	NA	NA	TGTGCCAGCAGTTACCGTCCGGGGTCGAACTATGGCTACACCTTC	CASSYRPGSNYGYTF
TRBJ1-2	TRBV30	NA	NA	TGTGCCTGGAGCCTAGGGGAAGCACTATATGGCTACACCTTC	CAWSLGEALYGYTF
TRBJ2-1	TRBV10-3	NA	TRBD2	TGTGCCATCAGTCTCCTAAGACTAGCGGGAGGGCCGGATGAGCAGTTCTTC	CAISLLRLAGGPDEQFF
TRBJ1-1	TRBV19	NA	NA	TGTGCCAGCGGGGGGGTGAGCGGAGGTAGGGTCACTGAAGCTTTCTTT	CASGGVSGGRVTEAFF
TRBJ1-5	TRBV6-6	once	TRBD1	TGTGCCAGCAGTTACACAGGGGGCCTTTGGCCCCAGCATTTT	CASSYTGGLWPQHF
TRBJ2-5	TRBV7-2	NA	NA	TGTGCCAGCAGCTTAGTGGGCAGGCCTCAAGAGACCCAGTACTTC	CASSLVGRPQETQYF
TRBJ1-6	TRBV4-1	NA	TRBD1	TGCGCCAGCAGCCCCCTCGTGAGGGGGCCCTATCTCTATAATTCACCCCTCCACTTT	CASSPLVRGPYLYNSPLHF